These 29 T cell receptor beta chains came from one sample sequenced in a study of control samples from healthy donors and cancer patients. The repertoire was sequenced with immunoSEQ multiplex PCR; TCRdb's copy has only in-frame clones and lacks some. The sample shows 100,000 to 150,000 clones, more than 70% of them seen only once. The sample comprised blood. The receptors originated from a man aged 55 to 69 in good health.

The gene calls are TRBV5-4 and TRBJ1-3; 9 nucleotides agree with TRBD1. Germline V gives CDR1 SGHNT, CDR2 YYREEE (reference sequence). The CDR3 consists of 15 residues. After removal of 1 base from V and 5 bases from J, the junction contained 4 bases not matched to a gene. The CDR3, as DNA: TGTGCCAGCAGCTTGCCCGGGACAGGGCGAAACACCATATATTTT. Translated: CASSLPGTGRNTIYF.

In DNA, the CDR3 is TGTGCCTGGAGTGTATCGGCAGGGGGACGCTCCGAGCAGTACTTC. The encoded protein is CAWSVSAGGRSEQYF. The V and J genes are TRBV30 and TRBJ2-7; 7 bases are a match to TRBD1. Germline assignment: CDR1 GTSNPN and CDR2 SVGIG (reference sequence). J was trimmed by 6 bases and V by 0 bases; bases with no gene match: 11. The CDR3 extends over 15 amino acids.

The chain has TRBV19 and TRBJ1-5; D might be TRBD1 (6 bases). The CDR3 is 18 amino acids. Trimming cost V 1 base and J 0 bases, with 16 bases left between them. Germline CDR1 is LNHDA and CDR2 is SQIVND (reference sequence). CDR3 coding DNA: TGTGCCAGTAGTATAGTCCCGGGACAAACTAATAGCAATCAGCCCCAGCATTTT. This codes for CASSIVPGQTNSNQPQHF.

On this clone: At one boundary the junction diverges from the germline segment, which might be a read error. At the DNA level, this CDR3 is encoded by other sequences in the same sample as well. The rearrangement uses TRBV14 and TRBJ1-1; D is possibly TRBD1 (5 bases). CDR1 and CDR2 (germline): SGHDN, FVKESK. This CDR3 is built from 13 residues. DNA of the CDR3: TGTGCCAGCAGTCAAGGGGTCCTCACTGAAGCTTTCTTT. It codes for CASSQGVLTEAFF.

This clone was seen once. The V gene is TRBV11-2, the J gene TRBJ2-7; tentative D call: TRBD1 (6 bases). Germline CDR1 reads SGHAT; CDR2 reads FQNNGV. CDR3 length: 14 residues. Trimming shortened V by 5 bases and J by 0 bases, and 11 bases separated the two germline ends. The CDR3 coding sequence is TGTGCCAGCAGCCCAGGACAGCTCTCCTACGAGCAGTACTTC. Protein: CASSPGQLSYEQYF.

The chain links TRBV6-5 to TRBJ2-7, with TRBD2 matching 11 bases. The CDR3 has 15 amino acids. Per the germline V gene, CDR1 is MNHEY and CDR2 is SVGAGI. Trimming removed 6 bases from V and 3 bases from J; junction bases left unmatched: 7. The CDR3 DNA follows: TGTGCCAGCAGGGGCACTAGCGGGGGAGTCTACGAGCAGTACTTC. The encoded protein is CASRGTSGGVYEQYF.

The rearrangement links TRBV7-2 to TRBJ2-3; TRBD1 aligns across 7 bases. Trimming removed 5 bases from V and 6 bases from J; junction bases left unmatched: 11. Germline-derived CDR1 and CDR2 are SGHTA and FQGNSA. There are 15 residues in the CDR3. This CDR3 reads CASSPDGRTGDTQYF. The CDR3 DNA is TGTGCCAGCAGCCCAGACGGAAGGACAGGCGATACGCAGTATTTT.

This chain links TRBV7-2 with TRBJ2-1, with D unresolved. The germline CDR1 and CDR2 sequences are SGHTA and FQGNSA. Trimming pared 5 bases from V and 9 bases from J, leaving 14 bases between. This CDR3 spans 13 amino acids. Here the CDR3 DNA reads TGTGCCAGCAGCGATACCCTCCTCAGTGAGCAGTTCTTC. This gives the protein CASSDTLLSEQFF.

This clone was seen many times. The genes are TRBV29-1 and TRBJ1-2; possibly TRBD1 for D (6 bases). CDR1 is SQVTM and CDR2 is ANQGSEA in the germline V gene. This CDR3 is built from 11 residues. The V end was cut by 4 bases, the J end by 6 bases, with 9 bases between. The CDR3 region is CSVGGRDGYTF. The CDR3 DNA reads TGCAGCGTTGGGGGGCGGGATGGCTACACCTTC.

The V gene is TRBV3-1 (or the pseudogene TRBV3-2), the J gene TRBJ2-7; tentative D call: TRBD1 (6 bases). In germline, CDR1 is LGHDT, CDR2 YNNKEL (reference sequence). The CDR3 is 14 amino acids. V was pared by 1 base and J by 0 bases, with 7 bases between. For the CDR3, the DNA is TGTGCCAGCAGCCAAGCAGGGGCCTCCTACGAGCAGTACTTC. Translated, it gives CASSQAGASYEQYF.

The chain has TRBV4-2 and TRBJ1-2, with D maybe TRBD1 (6 bases). CDR3 length equals 13 residues. The V gene's germline CDR1 is LGHNA and CDR2 YNFKEQ. Trimming took off 0 bases at V and 7 bases at J, with 9 bases between the two ends. The CDR3 nucleotides read TGTGCCAGCAGCCAAGACCAGGGGCTTGGCTACACCTTC. Protein: CASSQDQGLGYTF.

V and J are TRBV19 and TRBJ1-1; TRBD1 agrees at 7 bases. The CDR3 consists of 14 residues. The ends lost 6 bases at V and 4 bases at J; junction bases unmatched: 8. Per germline, CDR1 LNHDA and CDR2 SQIVND (reference sequence). Written as DNA, the CDR3 is TGTGCCAGTAGCTTAGGGACAGTAAGCACTGAAGCTTTCTTT. Encoded protein: CASSLGTVSTEAFF.

The chain links TRBV28 to TRBJ1-5; D call uncertain. The CDR3 totals 13 residues. Germline CDR1 is MDHEN and CDR2 is SYDVKM. V dropped 4 bases and J dropped 7 bases, with 11 bases sitting between them. CDR3 nucleotide sequence: TGTGCCAGCAGTTACGCGGGTGCCCAGCCCCAGCATTTT. Translation gives CASSYAGAQPQHF.

The CDR3 sequence: CASSLDSRDSPLHF. The CDR3 DNA is TGTGCCAGCAGCTTAGATTCCCGGGATTCACCCCTCCACTTT. The J gene is TRBJ1-6, the V gene TRBV11-2; D ambiguous. CDR1 SGHAT and CDR2 FQNNGV come from the germline V gene. Trimming stripped 0 bases from V and 8 bases from J, with 8 bases between. The length of the CDR3 is 14 residues. The full variable domain, with the rest looked up from reference TRBV11-2 and TRBJ1-6, is EAGVAQSPRYKIIEKRQSVAFWCNPISGHATLYWYQQILGQGPKLLIQFQNNGVVDDSQLPKDRFSAERLKGVDSTLKIQPAKLEDSAVYLCASSLDSRDSPLHFGNGTRLTVT.

This rearrangement joins TRBV5-6 to TRBJ1-6; TRBD1 might be the D (6 bases). CDR1 is SGHDT and CDR2 is YYEEEE in the germline V gene. The CDR3 sequence is 16 residues long. Trimming removed 2 bases from V and 4 bases from J, with 13 bases in between. The CDR3 region is CASSFWGGRYNSPLHF. The DNA of the CDR3 is TGTGCCAGCAGCTTTTGGGGGGGCAGATATAATTCACCCCTCCACTTT.

The chain is built from TRBV3-1 (or the pseudogene TRBV3-2) and TRBJ2-3; the D gene is possibly TRBD1 (5 bases). This CDR3 spans 15 amino acids. V was clipped by 2 bases and J by 5 bases, with 14 bases between them. Looked up from germline, CDR1 is LGHDT and CDR2 is YNNKEL (reference sequence). The CDR3 DNA is TGTGCCAGCAGCCAATTCCCTGCAGGACAAGATACGCAGTATTTT. Its translation is CASSQFPAGQDTQYF.

The CDR3 DNA is TGTGCCACCCGGGACACCAGGAGCACAGATACGCAGTATTTT. Translation gives CATRDTRSTDTQYF. The chain is built from TRBV24-1 and TRBJ2-3; possible D gene TRBD1, 6 bases. The V and J ends lost 9 bases and 0 bases respectively, with 12 bases between them. There are 14 residues in the CDR3. CDR1 is KGHDR, CDR2 SFDVKD, per germline.

The chain has TRBV28 and TRBJ1-2; D not certain. The length of the CDR3 is 12 residues. Per germline, CDR1 MDHEN and CDR2 SYDVKM. V was shortened by 6 bases and J by 3 bases, with 8 bases between the two germline ends. CDR3 sequence: CASRARDYGYTF. The CDR3 nucleotides read TGTGCCAGCAGGGCCCGGGACTATGGCTACACCTTC.

The chain combines TRBV19 with TRBJ2-2, with 11 bases lining up with TRBD2. This CDR3 contains 18 residues. CDR1 and CDR2 from the germline V gene are LNHDA and SQIVND (reference sequence). J was trimmed by 3 bases and V by 3 bases; bases with no gene match: 9. The CDR3 spells CASSILPSGGLYTGELFF. The CDR3 bases are TGTGCCAGTAGTATTCTCCCTAGCGGGGGGCTTTACACCGGGGAGCTGTTTTTT. Full variable domain (missing parts from reference TRBV19 and TRBJ2-2): DGGITQSPKYLFRKEGQNVTLSCEQNLNHDAMYWYRQDPGQGLRLIYYSQIVNDFQKGDIAEGYSVSREKKESFPLTVTSAQKNPTAFYLCASSILPSGGLYTGELFFGEGSRLTVL.

This chain connects TRBV5-1 to TRBJ2-1, with 7 nucleotides matching TRBD2. Trimming at V came to 4 bases and at J to 5 bases, leaving 6 bases not matched to a gene. The length of the CDR3 is 14 residues. Per germline, CDR1 SGHRS and CDR2 YFSETQ. In DNA form, the CDR3 reads TGCGCCAGCAGCGCGGGACTAACCAACAATGAGCAGTTCTTC. This sequence encodes CASSAGLTNNEQFF.

The CDR3 bases are TGTGCCTGGAGGAGGACAGGATTCACAGATACGCAGTATTTT. This translates into CAWRRTGFTDTQYF. The V gene is TRBV30, the J gene TRBJ2-3; 7 bases agree with TRBD1. This CDR3 is built from 14 residues. Germline values: CDR1 GTSNPN, CDR2 SVGIG (reference sequence). V lost 3 bases, J lost 2 bases, and 5 bases stayed unmatched.

Only a few counts were recorded for this clone. The V call is TRBV3-1 (or the pseudogene TRBV3-2), the J call TRBJ2-7; TRBD2 aligns across 7 bases. V was pared by 4 bases and J by 6 bases, with 9 bases of the junction left unmatched. Germline V gene data show CDR1 as LGHDT and CDR2 as YNNKEL (reference sequence). There are 14 residues in the CDR3. CDR3 in amino acids: CASSRSGLVGEQYF. The CDR3 nucleotides are TGTGCCAGCAGCCGTAGCGGGCTCGTCGGCGAGCAGTACTTC.

This clone was seen only a few times. The genes are TRBV2 and TRBJ1-1, with a tentative D call TRBD1 (5 bases). This CDR3 is 12 amino acids long. Trimming shortened V by 7 bases and J by 5 bases, and 11 bases separated the two germline ends. The germline CDR1 and CDR2 sequences are SNHLY and FYNNEI. The CDR3 DNA sequence: TGTGCCAGCATCCGGGACCTAACTGAAGCTTTCTTT. Protein product: CASIRDLTEAFF.

V gene TRBV6-2 or TRBV6-3 combines with J gene TRBJ2-4; D is undetermined. Germline V gene lookup returns CDR1 MNHEY and CDR2 SVGEGT. This CDR3 contains 11 residues. Trimming removed 0 bases from V and 10 bases from J, with 4 bases in between. The CDR3, as DNA: TGTGCCAGCAGTTACTCGCTTATTCAGTACTTC. Protein product: CASSYSLIQYF.

The chain carries TRBV28 and TRBJ1-5; no reliable D call. Per germline, CDR1 MDHEN and CDR2 SYDVKM. V was cut by 6 bases and J by 5 bases, with 17 bases left in between. The CDR3 length is 15 residues. The CDR3 bases are TGTGCCAGCAGCCCCTCTTTAGGGTCCCATCAGCCCCAGCATTTT. This gives the protein CASSPSLGSHQPQHF.

The chain has TRBV18 and TRBJ2-6; TRBD2 is a possible D gene (5 bases). Trimming removed 2 bases from V and 0 bases from J, with 11 bases in between. This CDR3 contains 17 residues. Per the germline V gene, CDR1 is KGHSH and CDR2 is LQKENI. For the CDR3, the DNA is TGTGCCAGCTCACCATTGGAAGGGAGCTCTGGGGCCAACGTCCTGACTTTC. It translates to CASSPLEGSSGANVLTF.

The genes are TRBV21-1 and TRBJ1-5. TRBV21-1 is a pseudogene locus. This CDR3 has 16 amino acids. CDR3 sequence (DNA): TGTGCCAGCAGCAGGGCTGGACCTCCCCTATATCAGCCCCAGCATTTT. Its protein product is CASSRAGPPLYQPQHF.

The gene calls are TRBV6-5 and TRBJ1-6; D possibly corresponds to TRBD1 (6 bases). Per germline, CDR1 MNHEY and CDR2 SVGAGI. The CDR3 consists of 14 residues. V was shortened by 7 bases and J by 0 bases, with 7 bases between the two germline ends. Written as DNA, the CDR3 is TGTGCCAGCAAGGACAGCTCCTATAATTCACCCCTCCACTTT. Its protein is CASKDSSYNSPLHF.

V gene TRBV3-1 (or the pseudogene TRBV3-2) combines with J gene TRBJ1-5; D is unresolved. This CDR3 is 14 amino acids long. Germline loops: CDR1 LGHDT, CDR2 YNNKEL (reference sequence). The V end lost 1 base, the J end lost 1 base, and 5 bases lay between the germline ends. The CDR3 bases are TGTGCCAGCAGCCAAGGTGCGAGCAATCAGCCCCAGCATTTT. Residues: CASSQGASNQPQHF.